This T cell receptor (beta chain) was recovered during a study of T-cell memory formation after mild COVID-19. Per germline, CDR1 MDHEN and CDR2 SYDVKM. The CDR3 has 13 amino acids. With 5 bases clipped from V and 9 bases from J, the junction kept 9 bases outside the gene matches. General observations from the study: For contracting clones, CD4+ ones sat mainly in CM and EM, CD8+ in EMRA. Balance between CD4 and CD8 was seen in clones contracting day 15 to 85, and a CD4+ lean was seen in later expanders.

TCRdb redid the calling of the 5' RACE reads with MiXCR, one entry per CDR3 protein. The sample includes about 320,000 distinct CDR3 sequences, approximately 14% seen only once; the top ten take roughly 21%. A remark on this clonotype: Its specificity is unknown.

This chain joins TRBV28 and TRBJ1-1; 7 bases match TRBD1. Sequencing input: PBMCs or a T cell subset sorted from them (not recorded which). This TCR derives from a man younger than 30 who had mild COVID-19 (a few samples of this study predate the infection). Cell type and time point are not known. The CDR3 is CASSPDRASQAFF. The CDR3 nucleotides are TGTGCCAGCAGTCCCGACAGGGCTTCTCAAGCTTTCTTT.